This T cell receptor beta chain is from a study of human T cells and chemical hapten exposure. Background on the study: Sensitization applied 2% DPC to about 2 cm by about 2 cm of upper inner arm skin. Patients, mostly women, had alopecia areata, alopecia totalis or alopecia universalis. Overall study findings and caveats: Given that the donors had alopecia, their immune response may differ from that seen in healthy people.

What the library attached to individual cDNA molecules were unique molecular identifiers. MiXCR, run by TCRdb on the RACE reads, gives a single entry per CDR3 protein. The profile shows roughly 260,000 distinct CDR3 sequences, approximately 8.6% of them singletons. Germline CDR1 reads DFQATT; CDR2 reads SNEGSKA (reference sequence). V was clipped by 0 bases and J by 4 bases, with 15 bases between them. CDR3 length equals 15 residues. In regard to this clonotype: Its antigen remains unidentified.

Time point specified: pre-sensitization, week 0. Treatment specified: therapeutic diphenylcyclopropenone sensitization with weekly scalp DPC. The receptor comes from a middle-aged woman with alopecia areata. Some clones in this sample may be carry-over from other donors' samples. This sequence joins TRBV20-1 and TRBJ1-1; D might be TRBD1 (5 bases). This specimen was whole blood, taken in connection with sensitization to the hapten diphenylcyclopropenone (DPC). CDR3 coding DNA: TGCAGTGCTAGAGATCCGTCGGGGGGAGTCACTGAAGCTTTCTTT. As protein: CSARDPSGGVTEAFF.